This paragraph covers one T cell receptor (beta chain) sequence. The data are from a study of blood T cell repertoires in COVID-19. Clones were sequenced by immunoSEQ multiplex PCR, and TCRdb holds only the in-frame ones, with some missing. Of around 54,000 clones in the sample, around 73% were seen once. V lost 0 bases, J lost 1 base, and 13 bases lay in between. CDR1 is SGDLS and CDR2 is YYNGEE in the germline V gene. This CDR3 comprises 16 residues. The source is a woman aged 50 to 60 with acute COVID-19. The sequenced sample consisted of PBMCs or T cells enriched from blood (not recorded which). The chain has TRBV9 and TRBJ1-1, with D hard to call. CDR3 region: CASSVGREEGNTEAFF. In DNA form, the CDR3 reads TGTGCCAGCAGCGTAGGGAGAGAGGAGGGGAACACTGAAGCTTTCTTT.